The next 22 T cell receptor beta chains were all read from a single sample in a study of CD8 T cells in Susac syndrome. Random hexamers served to reverse transcribe roughly 0.45 to 1 ug RNA. TCRdb reanalysed the immunoSEQ multiplex PCR reads using MiXCR and keeps one entry per CDR3 protein. Among approximately 120,000 distinct CDR3 sequences listed, roughly 95% were seen once. The material sequenced was CD4+ T cells from PBMCs. Receptors originate from a human donor in good health.

The rearrangement joins TRBV7-2 to TRBJ2-2; D is unclear. CDR1 is SGHTA, CDR2 FQGNSA, per germline. This CDR3 has 13 amino acids. With 2 bases removed from V and 4 bases from J, the gap between germline ends came to 5 bases. The CDR3 region is CASSLYPTGELFF. CDR3 sequence (DNA): TGTGCCAGCAGCTTATACCCCACCGGGGAGCTGTTTTTT.

In nucleotides, the CDR3 is TGCAGCGGAGGGGGAAAATCCCCCTACGAGCAGTACTTC. Translated: CSGGGKSPYEQYF. V and J are TRBV29-1 and TRBJ2-7, with a possible D match to TRBD1 (6 bases). V was pared by 7 bases and J by 2 bases, with 15 bases between. The length of the CDR3 is 13 residues. Germline CDR1 reads SQVTM; CDR2 reads ANQGSEA.

V gene TRBV13 combines with J gene TRBJ2-5, with D possibly being TRBD2 (6 bases). V was clipped by 5 bases and J by 1 base, with 26 bases between them. CDR1 and CDR2 (germline): PRHDT, FYEKMQ (reference sequence). CDR3 length: 19 amino acids. The CDR3 protein is CASSLRMKSGVFGQETQYF. The CDR3 DNA sequence: TGTGCCAGCAGCCTACGAATGAAGTCGGGAGTCTTTGGCCAAGAGACCCAGTACTTC.

The chain uses TRBV29-1 and TRBJ1-1; 7 nucleotides agree with TRBD1. The V and J ends lost 3 bases and 4 bases, in that order; junction bases with no gene match: 8. Germline assignment: CDR1 SQVTM and CDR2 ANQGSEA. This CDR3 is 14 amino acids long. CDR3 DNA sequence: TGCAGCGTTGAGGGACAGAGAATTAGCACTGAAGCTTTCTTT. Its protein is CSVEGQRISTEAFF.

The J gene is TRBJ2-2, the V gene TRBV29-1, with D perhaps given as TRBD1 or TRBD2 (6 bases each). The CDR3 extends over 13 amino acids. The V gene's germline CDR1 is SQVTM and CDR2 ANQGSEA. The V and J ends lost 7 bases and 5 bases respectively, with 14 bases between them. CDR3 sequence reads: CSARGGRTGELFF. The CDR3 nucleotides are TGCAGCGCCAGAGGGGGGAGAACCGGGGAGCTGTTTTTT.

The chain has TRBV2 and TRBJ2-7, with 9 bases lining up with TRBD2. With 5 bases clipped from V and 4 bases from J, the junction kept 9 bases outside the gene matches. Per germline, CDR1 SNHLY and CDR2 FYNNEI. The CDR3 contains 15 residues. The CDR3 region is CASSRGSGSLYEQYF. The CDR3 DNA sequence: TGTGCCAGCAGTCGGGGTAGCGGGAGCTTATACGAGCAGTACTTC. Combining the CDR3 with reference TRBV2 and TRBJ2-7 gives the whole variable domain EPEVTQTPSHQVTQMGQEVILRCVPISNHLYFYWYRQILGQKVEFLVSFYNNEISEKSEIFDDQFSVERPDGSNFTLKIRSTKLEDSAMYFCASSRGSGSLYEQYFGPGTRLTVT.

V and J are TRBV2 and TRBJ2-7, with D possibly being TRBD2 (5 bases). This CDR3 comprises 12 residues. V was cut by 6 bases and J by 3 bases, with 9 bases left in between. CDR1 SNHLY and CDR2 FYNNEI come from the germline V gene. The CDR3 loop reads CASRREGYEQYF. The CDR3 region has the DNA TGTGCCAGCAGGAGGGAAGGCTACGAGCAGTACTTC.

This rearrangement joins TRBV20-1 to TRBJ2-7, with D maybe TRBD2 (5 bases). Trimming left V 1 base short and J 7 bases short, with 17 bases between. The CDR3 totals 14 residues. The germline CDR1 and CDR2 sequences are DFQATT and SNEGSKA (reference sequence). The CDR3 protein is CSARGYLGVGEQYF. The CDR3 DNA follows: TGCAGTGCTAGAGGGTACCTGGGAGTCGGGGAGCAGTACTTC.

The chain recombines TRBV12-3 or TRBV12-4 with TRBJ2-7, with TRBD1 identical over 7 bases. Germline trimming cut 2 bases from V and 2 bases from J; bases unmatched to any gene: 3. The CDR3 length is 14 residues. CDR3 DNA: TGTGCCAGCAGTTTAAGGGGACAGACCTACGAGCAGTACTTC. Translated, it gives CASSLRGQTYEQYF.

CDR3 coding DNA: TGTGCCAGCAGCGTCCGACTGACTTCCGAAGCTTTCTTT. Protein product: CASSVRLTSEAFF. This chain links TRBV9 with TRBJ1-1; D uncertain. Germline CDR1 reads SGDLS; CDR2 reads YYNGEE. The CDR3 runs 13 residues. V dropped 2 bases and J dropped 8 bases, with 13 bases sitting between them.

The V and J genes are TRBV6-5 and TRBJ2-5; a possible D gene is TRBD1 (6 bases). This CDR3 has 16 amino acids. Germline V gives CDR1 MNHEY, CDR2 SVGAGI. Trimming shortened V by 2 bases and J by 0 bases, and 13 bases separated the two germline ends. CDR3 bases: TGTGCCAGCAGTTACCCGGACAGATCTTACCAAGAGACCCAGTACTTC. This translates into CASSYPDRSYQETQYF.

The chain is built from TRBV5-1 and TRBJ2-1; 12 nucleotides line up with TRBD2. The CDR3 loop spans 15 amino acids. CDR1 is SGHRS, CDR2 YFSETQ, per germline. V was clipped by 4 bases and J by 8 bases; unmatched bases: 7. DNA for the CDR3: TGCGCCAGCAGCGATCCTAGCGGGAGGGCCGATGAGCAGTTCTTC. This translates into CASSDPSGRADEQFF.

This chain links TRBV6-6 with TRBJ1-5, with D tentatively TRBD1 (6 bases). V shed 5 bases and J shed 2 bases, with 13 bases lying between them. Germline V gives CDR1 MNHNY, CDR2 SVGAGI (reference sequence). The CDR3 has 15 residues. The DNA of the CDR3 is TGTGCCAGCAGTGATGGGACATCGCGCAATCAGCCCCAGCATTTT. Translating gives CASSDGTSRNQPQHF.

This chain uses TRBV29-1 with TRBJ2-1; 8 positions agree with TRBD1. Germline values: CDR1 SQVTM, CDR2 ANQGSEA. The CDR3 covers 15 residues. V was clipped by 3 bases and J by 1 base; unmatched bases: 5. The DNA of the CDR3 is TGCAGCGTTGAGACAGGGGAAAGATCCTACAATGAGCAGTTCTTC. Translated: CSVETGERSYNEQFF.

V and J are TRBV24-1 and TRBJ2-7; D may be TRBD1 (6 bases). CDR3 length: 14 amino acids. The germline CDR1 and CDR2 sequences are KGHDR and SFDVKD. V shed 4 bases and J shed 1 base, with 10 bases lying between them. The CDR3 region is CATSDRGRSYEQYF. The CDR3, as DNA: TGTGCCACCAGTGACAGGGGCCGATCCTACGAGCAGTACTTC.

This clonotype was picked up one time. V is TRBV7-3 and J is TRBJ1-2, with a possible D match to TRBD1 (6 bases). The V gene lost 5 bases and the J gene lost 7 bases, with 17 bases spanning the gap. There are 14 residues in the CDR3. Germline CDR1 and CDR2: SGHTA and FQGTGA. The CDR3 spells CASSATGYIGGYTF. The CDR3 nucleotides read TGTGCCAGCAGCGCCACAGGGTATATTGGTGGCTACACCTTC. Combining the CDR3 with reference TRBV7-3 and TRBJ1-2 gives the whole variable domain GAGVSQTPSNKVTEKGKYVELRCDPISGHTALYWYRQSLGQGPEFLIYFQGTGAADDSGLPNDRFFAVRPEGSVSTLKIQRTERGDSAVYLCASSATGYIGGYTFGSGTRLTVV.

The chain carries TRBV5-6 and TRBJ2-2; 7 nucleotides match TRBD1. V gave up 0 bases and J gave up 2 bases; unmatched junction bases: 10. CDR1 is SGHDT, CDR2 YYEEEE, per germline. This CDR3 contains 18 residues. CDR3 amino acids: CASSLVSGQAFNTGELFF. The CDR3 DNA reads TGTGCCAGCAGCTTGGTTTCAGGACAGGCCTTTAACACCGGGGAGCTGTTTTTT.

V and J are TRBV20-1 and TRBJ1-6; D gene unclear. CDR1 and CDR2 (germline): DFQATT, SNEGSKA (reference sequence). The CDR3 is 14 residues long. V was cut by 1 base and J by 7 bases, with 11 bases left in between. CDR3 nucleotides: TGCAGTGCTAGAGTGGAGGGTCCCAATTCACCCCTCCACTTT. Its translation is CSARVEGPNSPLHF.

As to this clonotype: A read error may account for a junction end that differs from germline. This chain connects TRBV7-7 to TRBJ1-1; D is possibly TRBD1 (5 bases). The CDR3 runs 12 residues. CDR1 and CDR2 from the germline V gene are SSHAT and FNYEAQ (reference sequence). The CDR3 nucleotides read TGTGCTAGCAGCCGACGGGGACGACCAGCTTTCTTT. Protein sequence: CASSRRGRPAFF. The full variable domain, completed using reference TRBV7-7 and TRBJ1-1, is GAGVSQSPRYKVTKRGQDVTLRCDPISSHATLYWYQQALGQGPEFLTYFNYEAQPDKSGLPSDRFSAERPEGSISTLTIQRTEQRDSAMYRCASSRRGRPAFFGQGTRLTVV.

The chain carries TRBV24-1 and TRBJ2-1, with TRBD2 matching 9 bases. With V trimmed by 4 bases and J by 7 bases, 4 bases remained unmatched. The length of the CDR3 is 14 residues. The germline CDR1 and CDR2 sequences are KGHDR and SFDVKD. Written as DNA, the CDR3 is TGTGCCACCAGTGAAGCGGGAGGAAGGAATGAGCAGTTCTTC. Translated: CATSEAGGRNEQFF.

This chain links TRBV6-1 with TRBJ2-7; TRBD1 aligns across 8 bases. Germline CDR1 reads MNHNS; CDR2 reads SASEGT. There are 14 residues in the CDR3. The V and J ends lost 3 bases and 6 bases, in that order; junction bases with no gene match: 7. The CDR3: CASSDTGGPGEQYF. The CDR3 coding sequence is TGTGCCAGCAGTGACACAGGGGGTCCGGGCGAGCAGTACTTC.

J is TRBJ2-3 and V is TRBV7-2; D is unresolved. The CDR3 consists of 14 residues. V was clipped by 8 bases and J by 6 bases, with 18 bases between them. Germline V lookup: CDR1 SGHTA, CDR2 FQGNSA. CDR3 coding DNA: TGTGCCAGCGCCCCGGGCCTTCAGGTTGATACGCAGTATTTT. It translates to CASAPGLQVDTQYF.